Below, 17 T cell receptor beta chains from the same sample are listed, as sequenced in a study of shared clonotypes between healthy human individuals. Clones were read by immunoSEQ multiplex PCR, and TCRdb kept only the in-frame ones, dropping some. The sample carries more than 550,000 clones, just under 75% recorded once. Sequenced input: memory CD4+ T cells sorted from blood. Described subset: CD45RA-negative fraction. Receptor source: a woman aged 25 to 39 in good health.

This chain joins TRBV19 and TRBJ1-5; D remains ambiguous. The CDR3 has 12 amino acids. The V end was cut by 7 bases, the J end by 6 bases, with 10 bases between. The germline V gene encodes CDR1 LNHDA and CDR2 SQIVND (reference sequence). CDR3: CASNHRSQPQHF. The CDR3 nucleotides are TGTGCCAGTAACCACCGGAGTCAGCCCCAGCATTTT. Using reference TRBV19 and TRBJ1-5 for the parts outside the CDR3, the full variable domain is DGGITQSPKYLFRKEGQNVTLSCEQNLNHDAMYWYRQDPGQGLRLIYYSQIVNDFQKGDIAEGYSVSREKKESFPLTVTSAQKNPTAFYLCASNHRSQPQHFGDGTRLSIL.

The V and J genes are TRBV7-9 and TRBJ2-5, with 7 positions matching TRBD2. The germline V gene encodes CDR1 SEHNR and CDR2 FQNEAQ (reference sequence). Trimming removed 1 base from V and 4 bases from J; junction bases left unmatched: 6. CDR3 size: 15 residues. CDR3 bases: TGTGCCAGCAGCTTAGGCGCGGGAGCACCAGAGACCCAGTACTTC. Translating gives CASSLGAGAPETQYF.

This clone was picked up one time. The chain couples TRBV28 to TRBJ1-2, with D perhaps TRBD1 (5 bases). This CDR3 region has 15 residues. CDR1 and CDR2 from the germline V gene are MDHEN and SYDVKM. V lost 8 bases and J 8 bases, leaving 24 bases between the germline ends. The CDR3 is CASEGSGSNYVGYTF. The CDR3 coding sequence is TGTGCCAGCGAGGGGTCAGGGAGCAACTATGTCGGCTACACCTTC.

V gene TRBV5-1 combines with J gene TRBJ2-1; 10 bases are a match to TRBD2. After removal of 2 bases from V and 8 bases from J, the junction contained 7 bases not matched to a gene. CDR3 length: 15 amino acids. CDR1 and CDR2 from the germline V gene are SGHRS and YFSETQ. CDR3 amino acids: CASSFMASGSYEQFF. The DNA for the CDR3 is TGCGCCAGCAGCTTTATGGCTAGCGGGAGCTATGAGCAGTTCTTC.

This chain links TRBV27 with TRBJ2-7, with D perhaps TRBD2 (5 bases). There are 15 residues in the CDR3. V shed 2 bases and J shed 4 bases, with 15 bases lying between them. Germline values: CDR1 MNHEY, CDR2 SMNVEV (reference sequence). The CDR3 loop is CASSLSFGREYEQYF. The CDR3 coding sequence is TGTGCCAGCAGTTTAAGCTTTGGGAGAGAATACGAGCAGTACTTC.

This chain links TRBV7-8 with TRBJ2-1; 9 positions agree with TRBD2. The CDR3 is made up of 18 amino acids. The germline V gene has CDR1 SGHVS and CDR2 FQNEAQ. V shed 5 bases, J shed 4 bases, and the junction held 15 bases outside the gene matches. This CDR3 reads CASSPVWSGRRPYNEQFF. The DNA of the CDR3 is TGTGCCAGCAGCCCAGTCTGGAGCGGGAGGCGGCCTTACAATGAGCAGTTCTTC.

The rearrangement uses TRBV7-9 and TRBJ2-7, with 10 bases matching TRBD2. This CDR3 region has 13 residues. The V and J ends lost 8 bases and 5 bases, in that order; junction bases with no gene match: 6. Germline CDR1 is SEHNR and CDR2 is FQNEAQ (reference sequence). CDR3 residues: CASRIAGGDEQYF. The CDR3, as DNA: TGTGCCAGCCGGATAGCGGGAGGCGACGAGCAGTACTTC.

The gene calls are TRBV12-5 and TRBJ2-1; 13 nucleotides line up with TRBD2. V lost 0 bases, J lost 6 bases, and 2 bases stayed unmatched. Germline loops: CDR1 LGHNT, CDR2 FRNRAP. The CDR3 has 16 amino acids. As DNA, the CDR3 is TGTGCTAGTGGTTTGGTACTAGCGGGAGGGGGCAATGAGCAGTTCTTC. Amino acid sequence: CASGLVLAGGGNEQFF.

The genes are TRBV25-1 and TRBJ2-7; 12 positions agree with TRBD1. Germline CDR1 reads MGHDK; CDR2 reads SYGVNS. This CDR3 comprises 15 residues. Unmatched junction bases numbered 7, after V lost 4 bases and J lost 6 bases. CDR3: CASSAPGQGAGEQYF. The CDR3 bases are TGTGCCAGCAGTGCTCCGGGACAGGGGGCCGGCGAGCAGTACTTC.

The CDR3 DNA reads TGTGCCAGCAGCCGGGGTTTCGACACTGAAGCTTTCTTT. Residues: CASSRGFDTEAFF. The chain joins TRBV7-9 to TRBJ1-1; D remains ambiguous. The CDR3 length is 13 residues. Trimming removed 5 bases at V and 3 bases at J, with 10 bases between. Germline V CDR1 and CDR2: SEHNR, FQNEAQ (reference sequence).

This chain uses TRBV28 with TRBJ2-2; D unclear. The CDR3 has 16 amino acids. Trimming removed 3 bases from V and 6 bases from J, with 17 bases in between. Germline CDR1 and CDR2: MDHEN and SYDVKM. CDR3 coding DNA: TGTGCCAGCAGTTTCCGTAACATGGGGTCCCCCGGGGAGCTGTTTTTT. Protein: CASSFRNMGSPGELFF.

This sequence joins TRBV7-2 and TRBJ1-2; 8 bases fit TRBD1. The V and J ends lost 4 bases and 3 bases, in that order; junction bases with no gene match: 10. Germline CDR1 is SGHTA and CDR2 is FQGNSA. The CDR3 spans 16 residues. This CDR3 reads CASSSGRGRGHYGYTF. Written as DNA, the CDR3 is TGTGCCAGCAGCTCAGGCAGGGGGCGCGGGCACTATGGCTACACCTTC. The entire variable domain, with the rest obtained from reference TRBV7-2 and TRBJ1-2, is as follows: GAGVSQSPSNKVTEKGKDVELRCDPISGHTALYWYRQSLGQGLEFLIYFQGNSAPDKSGLPSDRFSAERTGGSVSTLTIQRTQQEDSAVYLCASSSGRGRGHYGYTFGSGTRLTVV.

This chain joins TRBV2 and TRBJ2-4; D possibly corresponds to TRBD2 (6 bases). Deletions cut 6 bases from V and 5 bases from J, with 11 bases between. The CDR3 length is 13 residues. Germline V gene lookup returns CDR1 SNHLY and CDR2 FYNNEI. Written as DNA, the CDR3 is TGTGCCAGCAGCGGGGACTCCCAAAACATTCAGTACTTC. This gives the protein CASSGDSQNIQYF.

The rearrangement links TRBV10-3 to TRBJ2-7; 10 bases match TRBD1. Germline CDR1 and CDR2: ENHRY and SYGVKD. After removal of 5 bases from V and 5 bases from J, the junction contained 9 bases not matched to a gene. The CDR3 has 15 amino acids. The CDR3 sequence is CAISRHGTGDNEQYF. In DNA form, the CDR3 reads TGTGCCATCAGTCGACACGGGACAGGGGACAACGAGCAGTACTTC.

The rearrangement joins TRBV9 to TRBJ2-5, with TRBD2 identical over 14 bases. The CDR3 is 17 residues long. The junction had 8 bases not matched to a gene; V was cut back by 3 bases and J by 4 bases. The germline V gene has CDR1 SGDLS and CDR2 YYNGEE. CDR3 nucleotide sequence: TGTGCCAGCAGCGCGCGGACTAGCGGGAGGTTAGGAGAGACCCAGTACTTC. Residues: CASSARTSGRLGETQYF.

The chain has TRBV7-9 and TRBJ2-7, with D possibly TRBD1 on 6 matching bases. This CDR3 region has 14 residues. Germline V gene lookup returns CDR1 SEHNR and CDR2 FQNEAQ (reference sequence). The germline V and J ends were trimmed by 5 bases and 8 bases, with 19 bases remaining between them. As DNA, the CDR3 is TGTGCCAGCAGCCCCCGGGACACGGTCGCTAAGCAGTACTTC. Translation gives CASSPRDTVAKQYF. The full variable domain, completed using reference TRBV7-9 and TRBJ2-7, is DTGVSQNPRHKITKRGQNVTFRCDPISEHNRLYWYRQTLGQGPEFLTYFQNEAQLEKSRLLSDRFSAERPKGSFSTLEIQRTEQGDSAMYLCASSPRDTVAKQYFGPGTRLTVT.

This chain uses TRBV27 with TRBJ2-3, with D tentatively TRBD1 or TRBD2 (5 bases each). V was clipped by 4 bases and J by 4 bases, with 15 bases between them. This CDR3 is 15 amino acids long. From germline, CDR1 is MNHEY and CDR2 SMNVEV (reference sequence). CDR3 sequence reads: CASSSADRGPDTQYF. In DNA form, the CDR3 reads TGTGCCAGCAGTTCCGCCGACCGGGGCCCAGATACGCAGTATTTT.